These T cell receptor beta chains were read from a single sample in a study of post-analysis software for immune sequencing data. TCRdb processed the PCR reads anew with MiXCR; each CDR3 protein has one entry. The sample lists roughly 800,000 distinct CDR3 sequences, 25% to 30% occurring once. Sequencing used blood. The receptors shown here come from a girl between 5 and 17 years old with multiple sclerosis. Both conserved end residues are part of each CDR3. The order of the fields is J gene, V gene, D gene, CDR3 length, clone size, CDR3 protein, CDR3 DNA. D genes are given only for firm matches. The listing skips clone size in some rows; elsewhere it reads once, few, many or a size class.

TRBJ2-1,TRBV4-3,.,11,once,CASSSRDTQFF,TGCGCCAGCAGCTCCCGGGACACCCAGTTCTTC
TRBJ1-2,TRBV28,TRBD1,12,.,CASSAGTAGYTF,TGTGCCAGCAGTGCGGGGACAGCTGGCTACACCTTC
TRBJ2-5,TRBV7-7,TRBD2,13,.,CAGSQGLVETQYF,TGTGCTGGCAGCCAGGGACTAGTTGAGACCCAGTACTTC
TRBJ2-3,TRBV3-1,.,15,.,CASSQDHLGRDTQYF,TGTGCCAGCAGCCAAGATCATCTCGGGAGAGATACGCAGTATTTT
TRBJ2-7,TRBV3-1,.,15,.,CARLHRGQTTYEQYF,TGTGCCAGGTTACATCGAGGGCAAACTACCTACGAGCAGTACTTC
TRBJ1-2,TRBV6-5,.,16,few,CASSYNTGAANYGYTF,TGTGCCAGCAGTTATAATACGGGCGCAGCTAACTATGGCTACACCTTC
TRBJ2-1,TRBV12-3/TRBV12-4,.,15,.,CASSFSGTPGNEQFF,TGTGCCAGCAGTTTTTCAGGGACCCCGGGCAATGAGCAGTTCTTC
TRBJ1-5,TRBV20-1,.,13,.,CSAAPSSNQPQHF,TGCAGTGCTGCTCCCTCTTCCAATCAGCCCCAGCATTTT
TRBJ2-1,TRBV9,.,16,few,CASSVDIRRSYNEQFF,TGTGCCAGCAGCGTAGACATACGCCGATCCTACAATGAGCAGTTCTTC
TRBJ2-1,TRBV24-1,TRBD2,18,few,CATSDLRVTAGGSNEQFF,TGTGCCACCAGTGATTTAAGAGTGACGGCGGGAGGCAGCAATGAGCAGTTCTTC
TRBJ2-1,TRBV7-9,.,14,few,CASSLVGPGNEQFF,TGTGCCAGCAGCTTAGTCGGTCCAGGGAATGAGCAGTTCTTC